This entry lists 26 T cell receptor beta chains sequenced from one sample in a study of blood T cell repertoires in COVID-19. Generated by immunoSEQ multiplex PCR, the TCRdb table keeps only in-frame clones and is missing some. The sample comprises 300,000 or so clones, roughly nine tenths of which are singletons, and about 2.2% rests with the top ten. Sequencing was performed on peripheral blood. Receptors originate from a woman under 40 with COVID-19, enrolled during active disease.

The rearrangement uses TRBV28 and TRBJ1-3; 10 bases are shared with TRBD1. Germline assignment: CDR1 MDHEN and CDR2 SYDVKM. This CDR3 spans 14 amino acids. Trimming cost V 2 bases and J 8 bases; bases outside gene matches: 3. The CDR3 nucleotides read TGTGCCAGCAGTTTAGGACAGGGGGGTTACACCATATATTTT. Translated: CASSLGQGGYTIYF.

The chain has TRBV19 and TRBJ2-2; TRBD1 matches at 9 bases. Germline CDR1 reads LNHDA; CDR2 reads SQIVND (reference sequence). The CDR3 is 15 amino acids. V lost 6 bases and J lost 1; bases outside the gene matches: 3. In DNA form, the CDR3 reads TGTGCCAGTAGACGGGACAGGGTGAACACCGGGGAGCTGTTTTTT. Residues: CASRRDRVNTGELFF. Complete variable domain (other parts from reference TRBV19 and TRBJ2-2): DGGITQSPKYLFRKEGQNVTLSCEQNLNHDAMYWYRQDPGQGLRLIYYSQIVNDFQKGDIAEGYSVSREKKESFPLTVTSAQKNPTAFYLCASRRDRVNTGELFFGEGSRLTVL.

This clone was recorded a few times. The chain has TRBV7-3 and TRBJ2-2; 9 positions match TRBD1. The CDR3 covers 15 residues. In germline, CDR1 is SGHTA, CDR2 FQGTGA. J gave up 0 bases and V 5 bases, and 1 base lay outside the gene matches. The CDR3 DNA is TGTGCCAGCAGCCGACAGGGGGCGAACACCGGGGAGCTGTTTTTT. Translated, it gives CASSRQGANTGELFF. The full variable domain, completed using reference TRBV7-3 and TRBJ2-2, is GAGVSQTPSNKVTEKGKYVELRCDPISGHTALYWYRQSLGQGPEFLIYFQGTGAADDSGLPNDRFFAVRPEGSVSTLKIQRTERGDSAVYLCASSRQGANTGELFFGEGSRLTVL.

Here the CDR3 DNA reads TGTGCCAGCAGTCTAGTCGGTCAGCCCCAGCATTTT. The encoded protein is CASSLVGQPQHF. V usage is TRBV28 and J usage is TRBJ1-5; no reliable D call. Germline CDR1 reads MDHEN; CDR2 reads SYDVKM. V lost 5 bases and J 6 bases, leaving 8 bases between the germline ends. The CDR3 spans 12 residues.

This rearrangement joins TRBV10-2 to TRBJ1-1, with 10 bases that match TRBD1. Trimming took 6 bases from V and 1 from J; bases not matched to a gene: 8. Germline V gives CDR1 WSHSY, CDR2 SAAADI. The CDR3 covers 16 residues. The CDR3 spells CASSQTGGKGNTEAFF. The CDR3 DNA reads as TGCGCCAGCAGCCAGACAGGGGGCAAAGGGAACACTGAAGCTTTCTTT.

The count of this clone is one. The chain combines TRBV19 with TRBJ2-1; D call uncertain. V shed 6 bases and J shed 0 bases, with 15 bases lying between them. The CDR3 is 16 residues long. Looked up from germline, CDR1 is LNHDA and CDR2 is SQIVND (reference sequence). Here the CDR3 reads CASSNLAESSYNEQFF. CDR3 nucleotides: TGTGCCAGTAGCAATCTCGCGGAGAGCTCCTACAATGAGCAGTTCTTC.

The chain joins TRBV28 to TRBJ1-1; D remains unclear. The CDR3 contains 13 residues. The V end was cut by 3 bases, the J end by 3 bases, with 8 bases between. CDR1 and CDR2 from the germline V gene are MDHEN and SYDVKM. The CDR3 loop reads CASSFLGDTEAFF. The CDR3 DNA is TGTGCCAGCAGTTTTCTGGGAGACACTGAAGCTTTCTTT. Full variable domain (missing parts from reference TRBV28 and TRBJ1-1): DVKVTQSSRYLVKRTGEKVFLECVQDMDHENMFWYRQDPGLGLRLIYFSYDVKMKEKGDIPEGYSVSREKKERFSLILESASTNQTSMYLCASSFLGDTEAFFGQGTRLTVV.

The rearrangement joins TRBV5-6 to TRBJ2-3; 15 bases are shared with TRBD2. The CDR3 length is 17 residues. The V gene end was trimmed by 2 bases and the J gene end by 6 bases; junction bases not matched to a gene: 7. The germline V gene encodes CDR1 SGHDT and CDR2 YYEEEE. The CDR3 sequence: CASSLRTSGRAWDTQYF. For the CDR3, the DNA is TGTGCCAGCAGCTTACGGACTAGCGGGAGGGCCTGGGATACGCAGTATTTT. The full variable domain, completed using reference TRBV5-6 and TRBJ2-3, is DAGVTQSPTHLIKTRGQQVTLRCSPKSGHDTVSWYQQALGQGPQFIFQYYEEEERQRGNFPDRFSGHQFPNYSSELNVNALLLGDSALYLCASSLRTSGRAWDTQYFGPGTRLTVL.

This chain links TRBV13 with TRBJ2-7, with 11 bases that match TRBD2. The CDR3 consists of 14 residues. Germline V gene sequence: CDR1 PRHDT, CDR2 FYEKMQ (reference sequence). The ends lost 5 bases at V and 5 bases at J; junction bases unmatched: 5. CDR3 amino acids: CASSVTSGSNEQYF. In nucleotides, the CDR3 is TGTGCCAGCAGCGTAACTAGCGGGAGCAACGAGCAGTACTTC.

The genes are TRBV10-3 and TRBJ1-3; the D is unclear. Germline V gene data show CDR1 as ENHRY and CDR2 as SYGVKD. V lost 2 bases and J lost 7, with 3 bases in between. CDR3 size: 11 residues. The DNA for the CDR3 is TGTGCCATCAGTGAGGGCAACACCATATATTTT. Translation gives CAISEGNTIYF.

V and J are TRBV4-1 and TRBJ2-7; D may be TRBD2 (6 bases). Germline-derived CDR1 and CDR2 are MGHRA and YSYEKL. The CDR3 extends over 14 amino acids. Trimming took 2 bases from V and 3 from J, leaving 11 bases between them. The CDR3 DNA reads TGCGCCAGCAGCCAATGGGTCGGGGGCTACGAGCAGTACTTC. Protein sequence: CASSQWVGGYEQYF.

The chain combines TRBV6-5 with TRBJ1-5, with TRBD1 matching over 7 bases. The J segment lost 5 bases and the V segment lost 7 bases, leaving 11 bases of the junction unmatched. Per the germline V gene, CDR1 is MNHEY and CDR2 is SVGAGI. The CDR3 totals 15 residues. In DNA form, the CDR3 reads TGTGCCAGCAATACTGGGACAGACGAGGATCAGCCCCAGCATTTT. This encodes CASNTGTDEDQPQHF.

V and J are TRBV5-6 and TRBJ1-2; 7 bases fit TRBD1. Trimming at V came to 5 bases and at J to 4 bases, leaving 5 bases not matched to a gene. CDR1 and CDR2 from the germline V gene are SGHDT and YYEEEE. This CDR3 spans 13 amino acids. The CDR3 region has the DNA TGTGCCAGCAGGGGGGGACAGTCCTATGGCTACACCTTC. This sequence encodes CASRGGQSYGYTF.

This clone occurred a few times. The genes are TRBV6-1 and TRBJ2-7, with D perhaps matching TRBD1 (5 bases). This CDR3 spans 15 amino acids. The V end lost 0 bases, the J end lost 0 bases, and 9 bases lay between the germline ends. Germline CDR1 is MNHNS and CDR2 is SASEGT. CDR3 in amino acids: CASSEAEGASYEQYF. For the CDR3, the DNA is TGTGCCAGCAGTGAAGCCGAAGGGGCCTCCTACGAGCAGTACTTC.

The chain joins TRBV19 to TRBJ2-1, with TRBD2 matching 7 bases. The ends lost 3 bases at V and 9 bases at J; junction bases unmatched: 8. Per the germline V gene, CDR1 is LNHDA and CDR2 is SQIVND (reference sequence). This CDR3 spans 14 amino acids. The CDR3 DNA follows: TGTGCCAGTAGTATTAGACTAGCTTCAGGTGAGCAGTTCTTC. Amino acids: CASSIRLASGEQFF.

The V and J genes are TRBV2 and TRBJ1-2, with D tentatively TRBD1 (5 bases). This CDR3 has 14 amino acids. The V end lost 7 bases, the J end lost 4 bases, and 16 bases lay between the germline ends. Germline CDR1 and CDR2: SNHLY and FYNNEI. The CDR3 nucleotides are TGTGCCAGCATGCCGGAGGGGACCTCCTATGGCTACACCTTC. It yields the protein CASMPEGTSYGYTF.

V is TRBV19 and J is TRBJ1-5; D possibly corresponds to TRBD1 (5 bases). The germline CDR1 and CDR2 sequences are LNHDA and SQIVND (reference sequence). Trimming removed 3 bases at V and 3 bases at J, with 9 bases between. This CDR3 has 14 amino acids. This chain's CDR3 is CASSIGTTNQPQHF. CDR3 DNA sequence: TGTGCCAGTAGTATTGGGACTACCAATCAGCCCCAGCATTTT. Combining the CDR3 with reference TRBV19 and TRBJ1-5 gives the whole variable domain DGGITQSPKYLFRKEGQNVTLSCEQNLNHDAMYWYRQDPGQGLRLIYYSQIVNDFQKGDIAEGYSVSREKKESFPLTVTSAQKNPTAFYLCASSIGTTNQPQHFGDGTRLSIL.

This clone showed up just once. The gene calls are TRBV12-5 and TRBJ2-2, with 10 bases identical to TRBD2. CDR3 length: 18 residues. Germline CDR1 LGHNT, CDR2 FRNRAP. V shed 0 bases and J 2 bases; nucleotides not matched to a gene: 6. The CDR3 sequence is CASGLVLAGVPNTGELFF. The CDR3 DNA sequence: TGTGCTAGTGGTTTGGTCCTAGCGGGAGTTCCCAACACCGGGGAGCTGTTTTTT.

This chain joins TRBV27 and TRBJ1-6; 8 bases line up with TRBD1. The V segment lost 3 bases and the J segment 5 bases; nucleotides outside the gene matches: 6. The germline CDR1 and CDR2 sequences are MNHEY and SMNVEV (reference sequence). The CDR3 runs 16 residues. In DNA, the CDR3 is TGTGCCAGCAGTTTCAGGGGGCTAGGGGATAATTCACCCCTCCACTTT. Residues: CASSFRGLGDNSPLHF.

The chain has TRBV6-2 or TRBV6-3 and TRBJ1-2; a possible D gene is TRBD1 (6 bases). The CDR3 is 13 residues long. The V gene's germline CDR1 is MNHEY and CDR2 SVGEGT. V was clipped by 6 bases and J by 7 bases, with 15 bases between them. In DNA, the CDR3 is TGTGCCAGCAGCCTCGGGGGGGCGTTTGGCTACACCTTC. Its translation is CASSLGGAFGYTF.

The chain employs TRBV24-1 and TRBJ2-2; 9 bases fit TRBD1. CDR1 and CDR2 (germline): KGHDR, SFDVKD. J lost 6 bases, V lost 11 bases, and 18 bases had no gene match. This CDR3 has 17 amino acids. The CDR3 loop is CANTPTGGAGLSGELFF. The CDR3 nucleotides are TGTGCCAACACCCCAACAGGGGGCGCAGGGTTATCCGGGGAGCTGTTTTTT.

The table lists this clone with a count of one. The CDR3 DNA is TGTGCCAGCAGCCCCGACAGGGCTACGAACACTGAAGCTTTCTTT. Its translation is CASSPDRATNTEAFF. This sequence joins TRBV7-2 and TRBJ1-1; 7 bases are a match to TRBD1. With 5 bases clipped from V and 1 base from J, the junction kept 7 bases outside the gene matches. The germline V gene has CDR1 SGHTA and CDR2 FQGNSA. CDR3 size: 15 residues.

The chain recombines TRBV30 with TRBJ1-2; the D gene is possibly TRBD1 (6 bases). The CDR3 covers 14 residues. V was trimmed by 1 base and J by 0 bases, leaving 9 bases between them. CDR1 and CDR2 (germline): GTSNPN, SVGIG (reference sequence). The CDR3 DNA follows: TGTGCCTGGAGTGCTACAGGGACTAACTATGGCTACACCTTC. This encodes CAWSATGTNYGYTF.

The J gene is TRBJ2-2, the V gene TRBV6-6; 9 bases match TRBD1. Germline CDR1 and CDR2: MNHNY and SVGAGI (reference sequence). The trim removed 6 bases at V and 6 bases at J, leaving 11 bases unmatched. The CDR3 extends over 16 amino acids. CDR3 protein: CASSSGQGSAAGELFF. DNA for the CDR3: TGTGCCAGCAGCTCGGGACAGGGAAGTGCAGCCGGGGAGCTGTTTTTT.

The chain carries TRBV4-1 and TRBJ2-1; D might be TRBD2 (5 bases). CDR3 length: 16 residues. Germline loops: CDR1 MGHRA, CDR2 YSYEKL. Between the trimmed V and J ends, which lost 1 base and 0 bases, there was a span of 10 bases. The CDR3 region is CASSQVSGSSYNEQFF. DNA of the CDR3: TGCGCCAGCAGCCAAGTGAGCGGCAGCTCCTACAATGAGCAGTTCTTC.

The V and J genes are TRBV7-9 and TRBJ2-1, with TRBD1 matching 10 bases. The junction had 8 bases not matched to a gene; V was cut back by 5 bases and J by 7 bases. This CDR3 contains 15 residues. Looked up from germline, CDR1 is SEHNR and CDR2 is FQNEAQ (reference sequence). The CDR3 spells CASSQTGGQGNEQFF. The CDR3 DNA follows: TGTGCCAGCAGCCAGACAGGGGGCCAAGGGAATGAGCAGTTCTTC.